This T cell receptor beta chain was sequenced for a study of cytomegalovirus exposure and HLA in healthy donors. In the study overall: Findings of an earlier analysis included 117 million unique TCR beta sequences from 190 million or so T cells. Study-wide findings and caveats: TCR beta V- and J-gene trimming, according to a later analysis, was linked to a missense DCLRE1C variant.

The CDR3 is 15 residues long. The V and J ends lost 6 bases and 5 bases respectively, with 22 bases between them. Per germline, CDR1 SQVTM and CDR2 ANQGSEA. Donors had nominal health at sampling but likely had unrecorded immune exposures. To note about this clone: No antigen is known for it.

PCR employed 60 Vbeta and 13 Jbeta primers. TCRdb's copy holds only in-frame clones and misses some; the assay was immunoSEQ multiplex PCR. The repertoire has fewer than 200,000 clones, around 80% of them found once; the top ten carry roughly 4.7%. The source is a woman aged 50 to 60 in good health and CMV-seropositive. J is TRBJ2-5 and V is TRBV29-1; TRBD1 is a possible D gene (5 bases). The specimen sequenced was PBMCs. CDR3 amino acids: CSVVPYLVKGETQYF. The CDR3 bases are TGCAGCGTGGTGCCGTATCTAGTAAAGGGGGAGACCCAGTACTTC. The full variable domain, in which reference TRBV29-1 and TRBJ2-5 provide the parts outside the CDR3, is SAVISQKPSRDICQRGTSLTIQCQVDSQVTMMFWYRQQPGQSLTLIATANQGSEATYESGFVIDKFPISRPNLTFSTLTVSNMSPEDSSIYLCSVVPYLVKGETQYFGPGTRLLVL.